Below, 12 T cell receptor beta chains from the same sample are listed, as sequenced in a study of shared clonotypes between healthy human individuals. Libraries were prepared by immunoSEQ multiplex PCR; TCRdb keeps only in-frame clonotypes and omits some of them. The sample carries approximately 2,200,000 clones, just over 90% recorded once. CD45RO-negative, CCR7-positively selected cells formed the naive CD8 fraction, excluding terminally differentiated effector memory CD45RA+ cells. Input material: naive CD8+ T cells from PBMCs. The receptor set was obtained from a man younger than 30 in good health. Some clones in this sample may be carry-over from other donors' samples.

V gene TRBV7-9 combines with J gene TRBJ2-1; 9 nucleotides align to TRBD1. Germline lookup yields CDR1 SEHNR and CDR2 FQNEAQ (reference sequence). V lost 5 bases, J lost 5 bases, and 19 bases stayed unmatched. The CDR3 runs to 19 residues. The CDR3 bases are TGTGCCAGCAGCGCAAATGATTGGACAGGGGTTAGGCGGAACAATGAGCAGTTCTTC. Its protein is CASSANDWTGVRRNNEQFF.

This chain uses TRBV7-6 with TRBJ1-1; D call uncertain. The length of the CDR3 is 12 residues. The ends were cut back, 4 bases at V and 7 bases at J, with 10 bases in the middle. Germline V gene data show CDR1 as SGHVS and CDR2 as FNYEAQ. CDR3 loop: CASSSQGFEAFF. CDR3 coding DNA: TGTGCCAGCAGCTCCCAAGGGTTTGAAGCTTTCTTT.

Details on this clone: This CDR3 is also generated by other DNA sequences in the sample. The rearrangement links TRBV9 to TRBJ2-5; 12 positions match TRBD2. The CDR3 has 16 residues. V was pared by 3 bases and J by 1 base, with 4 bases of the junction left unmatched. The germline V gene has CDR1 SGDLS and CDR2 YYNGEE. The CDR3 nucleotides are TGTGCCAGCAGCGCTCTAGCGGGAGGGCTCCAAGAGACCCAGTACTTC. This gives the protein CASSALAGGLQETQYF.

This clone was seen a single time. The gene calls are TRBV7-8 and TRBJ2-5; TRBD2 matches 14 bases. The CDR3 has 18 residues. With V trimmed by 5 bases and J by 5 bases, 13 bases remained unmatched. CDR1 SGHVS and CDR2 FQNEAQ come from the germline V gene. The CDR3 DNA is TGTGCCAGCAGCCTGGGGGGGACTAGCGGGAGTATAGGGGAGACCCAGTACTTC. It codes for CASSLGGTSGSIGETQYF. The entire variable domain, with the rest obtained from reference TRBV7-8 and TRBJ2-5, is as follows: GAGVSQSPRYKVAKRGQDVALRCDPISGHVSLFWYQQALGQGPEFLTYFQNEAQLDKSGLPSDRFFAERPEGSVSTLKIQRTQQEDSAVYLCASSLGGTSGSIGETQYFGPGTRLLVL.

This rearrangement joins TRBV6-5 to TRBJ2-7; no clear D. V lost 7 bases to trimming and J lost 5 bases, with 12 bases between them. Per germline, CDR1 MNHEY and CDR2 SVGAGI. This CDR3 comprises 12 residues. The CDR3 DNA follows: TGTGCCAGCAATGAGGAAGGCGACGAGCAGTACTTC. Residues: CASNEEGDEQYF.

The chain carries TRBV11-2 and TRBJ2-7, with 8 bases matching TRBD2. The CDR3 is made up of 16 amino acids. The germline V gene encodes CDR1 SGHAT and CDR2 FQNNGV. V lost 0 bases to trimming and J lost 4 bases; unmatched junction nucleotides: 8. Here the CDR3 reads CASSLDPASGGYEQYF. The CDR3, as DNA: TGTGCCAGCAGCTTAGATCCGGCCAGCGGGGGATACGAGCAGTACTTC.

The J gene is TRBJ1-2, the V gene TRBV29-1; D is ambiguous. Germline CDR1 reads SQVTM; CDR2 reads ANQGSEA. The CDR3 extends over 10 amino acids. V was pared by 5 bases and J by 11 bases, with 12 bases between. The CDR3 region is CSVLEFWYTF. CDR3 coding DNA: TGCAGCGTTCTTGAATTTTGGTACACCTTC.

V is TRBV9 and J is TRBJ2-3; D might be TRBD1 (6 bases). V gave up 0 bases and J gave up 0 bases, with 11 bases separating them. The CDR3 runs 16 residues. In germline, CDR1 is SGDLS, CDR2 YYNGEE. Here the CDR3 reads CASSVGGRPSTDTQYF. For the CDR3, the DNA is TGTGCCAGCAGCGTAGGGGGGCGTCCTAGCACAGATACGCAGTATTTT.

The chain joins TRBV28 to TRBJ2-5, with 11 bases lining up with TRBD1. The J segment lost 1 base and the V segment lost 5 bases, leaving 6 bases of the junction unmatched. The CDR3 is 16 amino acids. CDR1 and CDR2 (germline): MDHEN, SYDVKM. The CDR3 coding sequence is TGTGCCAGCAGTATCTTTGGGACAGGGGGCCAAGAGACCCAGTACTTC. Amino acids: CASSIFGTGGQETQYF.

The V and J genes are TRBV9 and TRBJ1-2; no clear D. V was shortened by 4 bases and J by 4 bases, with 17 bases between the two germline ends. The germline V gene encodes CDR1 SGDLS and CDR2 YYNGEE. CDR3 length: 15 amino acids. CDR3 in DNA: TGTGCCAGCAGCTCGCAGACTCGGGAGGGCTATGGCTACACCTTC. Translated: CASSSQTREGYGYTF.

The chain is built from TRBV2 and TRBJ2-1, with D maybe TRBD1 (6 bases). The ends were cut back, 3 bases at V and 4 bases at J, with 13 bases in the middle. This CDR3 is 15 amino acids long. Germline-derived CDR1 and CDR2 are SNHLY and FYNNEI. Here the CDR3 DNA reads TGTGCCAGCAGTGACGGACAGCCTATTTACAATGAGCAGTTCTTC. This gives the protein CASSDGQPIYNEQFF.

This chain links TRBV2 with TRBJ2-4; D gene ambiguous. This CDR3 contains 12 residues. V shed 4 bases and J shed 7 bases, with 8 bases lying between them. The germline CDR1 and CDR2 sequences are SNHLY and FYNNEI. CDR3 amino acids: CASSAQWNIQYF. The CDR3 nucleotides are TGTGCCAGCAGTGCACAATGGAACATTCAGTACTTC.